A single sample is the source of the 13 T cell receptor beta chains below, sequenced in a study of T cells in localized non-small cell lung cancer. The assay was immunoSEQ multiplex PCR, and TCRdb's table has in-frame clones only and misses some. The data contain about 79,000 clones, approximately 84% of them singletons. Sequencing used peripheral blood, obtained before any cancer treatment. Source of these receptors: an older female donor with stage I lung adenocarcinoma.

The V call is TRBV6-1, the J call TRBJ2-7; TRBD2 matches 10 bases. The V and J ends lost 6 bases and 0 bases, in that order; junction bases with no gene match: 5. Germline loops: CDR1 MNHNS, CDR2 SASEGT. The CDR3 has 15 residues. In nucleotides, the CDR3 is TGTGCCAGCAGGAACCTAGCGGGAGACTCCTACGAGCAGTACTTC. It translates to CASRNLAGDSYEQYF.

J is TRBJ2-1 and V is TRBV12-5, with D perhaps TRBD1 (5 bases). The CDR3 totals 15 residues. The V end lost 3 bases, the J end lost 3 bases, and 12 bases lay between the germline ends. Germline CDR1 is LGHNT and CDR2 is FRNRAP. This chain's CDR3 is CASGFGQGYYNEQFF. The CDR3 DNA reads TGTGCTAGTGGTTTTGGGCAGGGATACTACAATGAGCAGTTCTTC.

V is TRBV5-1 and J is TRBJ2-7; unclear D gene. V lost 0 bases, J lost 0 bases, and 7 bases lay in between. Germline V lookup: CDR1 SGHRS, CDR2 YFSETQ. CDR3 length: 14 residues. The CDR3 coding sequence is TGCGCCAGCAGCTTGGGGGTTCCCTCCTACGAGCAGTACTTC. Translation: CASSLGVPSYEQYF.

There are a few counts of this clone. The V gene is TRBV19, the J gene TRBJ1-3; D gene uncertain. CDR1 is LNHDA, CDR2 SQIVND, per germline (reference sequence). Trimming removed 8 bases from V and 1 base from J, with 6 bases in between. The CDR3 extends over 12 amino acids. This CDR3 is CASGRSGNTIYF. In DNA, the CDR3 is TGTGCCAGTGGAAGGTCTGGAAACACCATATATTTT.

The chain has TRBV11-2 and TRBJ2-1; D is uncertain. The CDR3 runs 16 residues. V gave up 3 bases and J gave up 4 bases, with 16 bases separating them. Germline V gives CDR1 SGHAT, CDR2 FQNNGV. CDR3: CASSLDGDPTYNEQFF. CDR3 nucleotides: TGTGCCAGCAGCTTGGATGGGGATCCCACATACAATGAGCAGTTCTTC.

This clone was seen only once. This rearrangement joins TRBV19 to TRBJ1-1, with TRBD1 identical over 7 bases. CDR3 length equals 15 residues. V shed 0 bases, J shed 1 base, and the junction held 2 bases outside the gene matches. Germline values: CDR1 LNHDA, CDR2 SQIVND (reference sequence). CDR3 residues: CASSIDGTANTEAFF. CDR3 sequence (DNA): TGTGCCAGTAGTATAGATGGGACAGCGAACACTGAAGCTTTCTTT.

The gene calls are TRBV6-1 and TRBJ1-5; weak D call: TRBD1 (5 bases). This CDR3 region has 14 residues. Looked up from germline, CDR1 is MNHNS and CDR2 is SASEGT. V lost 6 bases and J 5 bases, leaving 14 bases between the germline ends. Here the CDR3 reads CASRPTVSYQPQHF. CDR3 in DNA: TGTGCCAGCAGGCCGACAGTATCCTATCAGCCCCAGCATTTT.

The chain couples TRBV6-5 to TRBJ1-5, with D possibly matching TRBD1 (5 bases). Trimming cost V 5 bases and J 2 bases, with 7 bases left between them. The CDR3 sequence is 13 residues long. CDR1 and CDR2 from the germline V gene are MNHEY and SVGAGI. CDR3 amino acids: CASSQQGNQPQHF. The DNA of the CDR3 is TGTGCCAGCAGTCAACAGGGCAATCAGCCCCAGCATTTT.

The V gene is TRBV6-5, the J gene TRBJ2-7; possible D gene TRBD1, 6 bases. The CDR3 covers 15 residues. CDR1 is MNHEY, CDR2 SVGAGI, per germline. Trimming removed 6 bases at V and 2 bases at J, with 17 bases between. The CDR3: CASSRTGIYTYEQYF. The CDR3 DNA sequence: TGTGCCAGCAGCAGAACAGGGATTTACACCTACGAGCAGTACTTC.

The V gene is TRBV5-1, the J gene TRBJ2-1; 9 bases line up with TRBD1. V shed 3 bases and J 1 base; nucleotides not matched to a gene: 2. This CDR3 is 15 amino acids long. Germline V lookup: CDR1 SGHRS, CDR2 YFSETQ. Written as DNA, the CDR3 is TGCGCCAGCAGCTCGACAGGGGGGTCCTACAATGAGCAGTTCTTC. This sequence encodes CASSSTGGSYNEQFF.

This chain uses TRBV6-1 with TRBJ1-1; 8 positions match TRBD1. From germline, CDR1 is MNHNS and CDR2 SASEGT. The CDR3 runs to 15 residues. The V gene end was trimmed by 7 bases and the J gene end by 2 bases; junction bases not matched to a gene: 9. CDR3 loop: CASNMGDRTNTEAFF. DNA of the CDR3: TGTGCCAGCAACATGGGGGACAGGACAAACACTGAAGCTTTCTTT.

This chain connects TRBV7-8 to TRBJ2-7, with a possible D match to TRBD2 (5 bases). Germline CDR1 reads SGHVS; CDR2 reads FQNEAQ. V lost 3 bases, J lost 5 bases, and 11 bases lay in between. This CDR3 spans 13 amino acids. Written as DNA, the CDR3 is TGTGCCAGCAGCTTCAACGAGGGCCACGAGCAGTACTTC. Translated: CASSFNEGHEQYF.

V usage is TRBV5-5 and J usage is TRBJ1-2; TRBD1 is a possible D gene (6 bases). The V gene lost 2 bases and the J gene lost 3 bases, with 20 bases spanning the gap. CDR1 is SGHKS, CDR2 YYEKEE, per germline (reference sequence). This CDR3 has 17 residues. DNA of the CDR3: TGTGCCAGCAGCTTAGACGGAGGCTCCACAGGGTACTATGGCTACACCTTC. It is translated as CASSLDGGSTGYYGYTF.